Detailed here is one T cell receptor (beta chain). No antigen is known for it. The data were obtained in a study of OX40 agonist ivuxolimab in advanced cancers. Whole-study context: Patients treated during dose escalation were battling hepatocellular carcinoma, melanoma, renal cell or head and neck cancer.

Patients with autoimmune history or systemic immunosuppression were excluded. Profiling relied on immunoSEQ multiplex PCR, and the TCRdb table lists in-frame clones only, not all of them. The sample holds about 79,000 clones, 85% to 90% seen once. Regarding the study as a whole: Expanded clones were, on average, more numerous among CD8+ T cells than CD4+.

Trimming took 4 bases from V and 1 from J, leaving 16 bases between them. Germline assignment: CDR1 MNHEY and CDR2 SMNVEV (reference sequence). This CDR3 comprises 16 residues. The chain combines TRBV27 with TRBJ1-1; unclear D gene. This TCR was recovered from an adult with an advanced solid tumor such as melanoma, head and neck, liver or kidney cancer. Specimen: CD4+ or CD8+ T cells sorted from blood, collected in a trial of the OX40 agonist ivuxolimab. The DNA for the CDR3 is TGTGCCAGCAGTTATTACAAGCTAAAGACGAACACTGAAGCTTTCTTT. This gives the protein CASSYYKLKTNTEAFF.